The 17 T cell receptor beta chains given below trace back to one sample, sequenced in a study of blood T cells in healthy people across ages. Through a sample-barcoded 5' primer and a J-beta primer mix, a second PCR was run for roughly 7 to 12 cycles. TCRdb re-called the 5' RACE reads with MiXCR, one entry per CDR3 protein. Among about 1.6 million distinct CDR3 sequences, 34% were seen once, and the ten largest hold roughly 10%. The specimen sequenced was blood. The origin of the receptors is a woman aged 25 to 45 in good health.

The chain recombines TRBV12-3 or TRBV12-4 with TRBJ2-3, with TRBD2 matching 9 bases. Trimming took 7 bases from V and 4 from J; bases not matched to a gene: 9. The CDR3 runs 15 residues. CDR3 sequence (DNA): TGTGCCAGCACCGGGAGGCGGGGGGGGGCAGATACGCAGTATTTT. It encodes CASTGRRGGADTQYF.

This sequence joins TRBV7-6 and TRBJ2-1; D might be TRBD1 (6 bases). The V gene lost 0 bases and the J gene lost 3 bases, with 12 bases spanning the gap. Germline lookup yields CDR1 SGHVS and CDR2 FNYEAQ. This CDR3 is built from 16 residues. The CDR3 DNA reads as TGTGCCAGCAGCTTAGCGAGGGGGAGTTACTACAATGAGCAGTTCTTC. Its translation is CASSLARGSYYNEQFF.

The V and J genes are TRBV20-1 and TRBJ2-7; 10 bases match TRBD2. The CDR3 is 15 residues long. Germline CDR1 DFQATT, CDR2 SNEGSKA (reference sequence). Trimming removed 4 bases from V and 1 base from J; junction bases left unmatched: 7. CDR3 DNA sequence: TGCAGTGCTATACTACTAGCGGGGAAATCCTACGAGCAGTACTTC. It specifies CSAILLAGKSYEQYF.

This clonotype was observed many times. The chain employs TRBV7-9 and TRBJ1-2; TRBD1 aligns across 8 bases. Per the germline V gene, CDR1 is SEHNR and CDR2 is FQNEAQ (reference sequence). Unmatched junction bases numbered 16, after V lost 4 bases and J lost 3 bases. The CDR3 runs 18 residues. The CDR3 nucleotides are TGTGCCAGCAGCTCCGCGGCCAGGGGGCTCATGCGTGACTATGGCTACACCTTC. It translates to CASSSAARGLMRDYGYTF.

This clonotype was seen more than once but under ten times. The J gene is TRBJ2-7, the V gene TRBV20-1; the D gene is possibly TRBD2 (5 bases). This CDR3 contains 14 residues. CDR1 and CDR2 from the germline V gene are DFQATT and SNEGSKA (reference sequence). V gave up 5 bases and J gave up 4 bases, with 18 bases separating them. The CDR3 protein is CSALRGLGIYEQYF. The DNA of the CDR3 is TGCAGTGCTCTGCGCGGACTTGGGATTTACGAGCAGTACTTC.

The CDR3, as DNA: TGCGCCAGCAGGAAGACCAATTCACCCCTCCACTTT. It specifies CASRKTNSPLHF. The rearrangement links TRBV5-1 to TRBJ1-6; no firm D call. The ends were cut back, 5 bases at V and 7 bases at J, with 7 bases in the middle. The CDR3 spans 12 residues. Germline V CDR1 and CDR2: SGHRS, YFSETQ.

This clonotype was seen a few times. The V call is TRBV20-1, the J call TRBJ1-2; TRBD1 matches 11 bases. Losses at the gene ends were 6 bases for V and 6 bases for J; bases not matched to a gene: 9. Germline-derived CDR1 and CDR2 are DFQATT and SNEGSKA (reference sequence). The CDR3 length is 14 residues. CDR3 residues: CSARTGGPKDGYTF. The DNA of the CDR3 is TGCAGTGCAAGGACAGGGGGCCCAAAGGATGGCTACACCTTC.

The chain has TRBV4-1 and TRBJ2-3; 7 nucleotides line up with TRBD2. Unmatched junction bases numbered 6, after V lost 0 bases and J lost 0 bases. Germline assignment: CDR1 MGHRA and CDR2 YSYEKL. CDR3 size: 17 residues. The CDR3 nucleotides read TGCGCCAGCAGCCAAGATTGGAGCGGGATCAGCACAGATACGCAGTATTTT. This translates into CASSQDWSGISTDTQYF.

The genes are TRBV5-1 and TRBJ1-2; 9 bases match TRBD1. This CDR3 contains 13 residues. Germline V gene data show CDR1 as SGHRS and CDR2 as YFSETQ. V lost 4 bases to trimming and J lost 7 bases; unmatched junction nucleotides: 5. CDR3 in amino acids: CASSTGTGFGYTF. CDR3 bases: TGCGCCAGCAGCACCGGGACAGGGTTTGGCTACACCTTC.

This chain links TRBV5-1 with TRBJ2-1, with a weak D call TRBD2 (6 bases). Germline assignment: CDR1 SGHRS and CDR2 YFSETQ. The CDR3 sequence is 13 residues long. Trimming left V 4 bases short and J 8 bases short, with 13 bases between. CDR3 coding DNA: TGCGCCAGCAGCAGAGACGGGGGTTATGAGCAGTTCTTC. It codes for CASSRDGGYEQFF.

This clonotype was counted a few times. The chain combines TRBV12-3 or TRBV12-4 with TRBJ1-1; perhaps TRBD1 as D (5 bases). The CDR3 has 13 residues. Trimming took 8 bases from V and 6 from J, leaving 16 bases between them. The CDR3 nucleotides are TGTGCCAGCTGTCTGACACGGGACGCTGAAGCTTTCTTT. Translating gives CASCLTRDAEAFF.

Only a few counts were recorded for this clonotype. This chain uses TRBV27 with TRBJ2-3, with 8 bases that match TRBD2. The V gene's germline CDR1 is MNHEY and CDR2 SMNVEV (reference sequence). Germline trimming cut 4 bases from V and 6 bases from J; bases unmatched to any gene: 3. This CDR3 is built from 13 residues. Here the CDR3 reads CASSSGGKDTQYF. As DNA, the CDR3 is TGTGCCAGCAGTTCGGGAGGGAAGGATACGCAGTATTTT.

The CDR3 DNA sequence: TGCGCCAGCAGCCACAAGTCCACAGCGTCTATGAACACTGAAGCTTTCTTT. Protein product: CASSHKSTASMNTEAFF. This rearrangement joins TRBV4-1 to TRBJ1-1, with D hard to call. Trimming shortened V by 3 bases and J by 0 bases, and 17 bases separated the two germline ends. The length of the CDR3 is 17 residues. Germline CDR1 and CDR2: MGHRA and YSYEKL.

This clonotype was seen a single time. The rearrangement links TRBV9 to TRBJ2-6; no firm D call. The V gene lost 4 bases and the J gene lost 0 bases, with 11 bases spanning the gap. Germline CDR1 reads SGDLS; CDR2 reads YYNGEE. The CDR3 has 16 amino acids. CDR3 nucleotides: TGTGCCAGCAGCCCGAAGCCAGCCTCTGGGGCCAACGTCCTGACTTTC. Protein sequence: CASSPKPASGANVLTF.

This clonotype was observed a few times. The V gene is TRBV7-2, the J gene TRBJ1-5; the D gene is possibly TRBD1 (6 bases). This CDR3 has 14 amino acids. Germline V CDR1 and CDR2: SGHTA, FQGNSA. The V end lost 5 bases, the J end lost 2 bases, and 10 bases lay between the germline ends. CDR3 bases: TGTGCCAGCAGCAAACAGGGCGGCAATCAGCCCCAGCATTTT. This sequence encodes CASSKQGGNQPQHF.

The chain combines TRBV27 with TRBJ2-7; 10 bases line up with TRBD1. This CDR3 comprises 14 residues. Looked up from germline, CDR1 is MNHEY and CDR2 is SMNVEV (reference sequence). The junction had 3 bases not matched to a gene; V was cut back by 2 bases and J by 5 bases. The CDR3 sequence: CASSLGTGAHEQYF. The CDR3 coding sequence is TGTGCCAGCAGTTTAGGGACAGGGGCCCACGAGCAGTACTTC.

The chain links TRBV13 to TRBJ1-1, with 8 bases fitting TRBD1. The junction had 3 bases not matched to a gene; V was cut back by 1 base and J by 2 bases. The CDR3 extends over 15 amino acids. Germline CDR1 and CDR2: PRHDT and FYEKMQ (reference sequence). The CDR3 sequence: CASSLVGQVNTEAFF. The DNA for the CDR3 is TGTGCCAGCAGCTTAGTGGGACAGGTCAACACTGAAGCTTTCTTT.